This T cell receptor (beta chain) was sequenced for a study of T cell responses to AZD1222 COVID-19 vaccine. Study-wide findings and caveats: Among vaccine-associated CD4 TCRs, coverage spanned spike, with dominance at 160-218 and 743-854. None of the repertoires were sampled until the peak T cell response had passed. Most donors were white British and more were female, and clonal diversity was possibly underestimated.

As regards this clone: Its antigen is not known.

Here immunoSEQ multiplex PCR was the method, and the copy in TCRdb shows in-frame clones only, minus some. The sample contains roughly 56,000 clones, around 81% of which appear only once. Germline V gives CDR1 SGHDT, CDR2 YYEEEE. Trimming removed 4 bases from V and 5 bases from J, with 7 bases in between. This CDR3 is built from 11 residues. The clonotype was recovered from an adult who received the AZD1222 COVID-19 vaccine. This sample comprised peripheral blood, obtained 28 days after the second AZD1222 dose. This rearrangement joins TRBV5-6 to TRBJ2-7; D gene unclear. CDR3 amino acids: CASSLRNEQYF. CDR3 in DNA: TGTGCCAGCAGCCTCCGGAACGAGCAGTACTTC.